Reported below is one TCR beta chain. As handled by the study authors: How many nucleated cells were present was estimated from reference gene primer amplification. Sequencing was performed with immunoSEQ multiplex PCR; in TCRdb, only in-frame clones are kept and a portion is missing. The DNA was the basis for D and trimming; V, J and clone size are from that table. The sample consists of under 85,000 clones, roughly 87% of them appearing once. These data are taken from a study of blood T cell repertoires in COVID-19. Study as a whole: Researchers got acute and convalescent COVID-19 samples from the United States, Italy and Spain. T cells, B-cell-depleted T cells, or PBMCs supplied cDNA or gDNA.

V was trimmed by 2 bases and J by 4 bases, leaving 10 bases between them. This CDR3 spans 14 amino acids. Germline values: CDR1 KGHDR, CDR2 SFDVKD. This clonotype was obtained from a middle-aged man with acute or convalescent COVID-19. The chain uses TRBV24-1 and TRBJ1-2; D is uncertain. Specimen: peripheral blood. CDR3 sequence reads: CATSDSRAGYGYTF. For the CDR3, the DNA is TGTGCCACCAGTGATTCGAGGGCGGGCTATGGCTACACCTTC.